This TCR beta chain was sequenced for a study of cytomegalovirus exposure and HLA in healthy donors. Study-level results: Researchers reported that a few CMV-associated chains were confirmed in vitro as CMV antigen-specific. Later analysis reportedly placed an Asian-associated ancestry cluster below the roughly 680-donor mean in N-insertions. Many donors carried some public TCRs, although rarity characterized most TCR sequences. Within a later analysis, the majority of CMV-associated TCR beta chains appeared HLA-restricted.

Details on this clone: Its antigen remains unknown.

The CDR3 runs 16 residues. CDR1 is GTSNPN and CDR2 is SVGIG in the germline V gene (reference sequence). With 4 bases clipped from V and 0 bases from J, the junction kept 10 bases outside the gene matches. The PCR employed 60 Vbeta primers together with 13 Jbeta primers. TCRdb's copy holds only in-frame clones and misses some; the assay was immunoSEQ multiplex PCR. The listing records around 100,000 clones. The TCR sequence derives from a man between 35 and 55 years old in good health and CMV-seronegative. The J gene is TRBJ1-2, the V gene TRBV30; TRBD1 matches at 8 bases. The material sequenced was PBMCs. The CDR3 DNA sequence: TGTGCCTGGAATCGACAGGGGTTGACGGCTAACTATGGCTACACCTTC. Translation gives CAWNRQGLTANYGYTF. Complete variable domain (other parts from reference TRBV30 and TRBJ1-2): SQTIHQWPATLVQPVGSPLSLECTVEGTSNPNLYWYRQAAGRGLQLLFYSVGIGQISSEVPQNLSASRPQDRQFILSSKKLLLSDSGFYLCAWNRQGLTANYGYTFGSGTRLTVV.